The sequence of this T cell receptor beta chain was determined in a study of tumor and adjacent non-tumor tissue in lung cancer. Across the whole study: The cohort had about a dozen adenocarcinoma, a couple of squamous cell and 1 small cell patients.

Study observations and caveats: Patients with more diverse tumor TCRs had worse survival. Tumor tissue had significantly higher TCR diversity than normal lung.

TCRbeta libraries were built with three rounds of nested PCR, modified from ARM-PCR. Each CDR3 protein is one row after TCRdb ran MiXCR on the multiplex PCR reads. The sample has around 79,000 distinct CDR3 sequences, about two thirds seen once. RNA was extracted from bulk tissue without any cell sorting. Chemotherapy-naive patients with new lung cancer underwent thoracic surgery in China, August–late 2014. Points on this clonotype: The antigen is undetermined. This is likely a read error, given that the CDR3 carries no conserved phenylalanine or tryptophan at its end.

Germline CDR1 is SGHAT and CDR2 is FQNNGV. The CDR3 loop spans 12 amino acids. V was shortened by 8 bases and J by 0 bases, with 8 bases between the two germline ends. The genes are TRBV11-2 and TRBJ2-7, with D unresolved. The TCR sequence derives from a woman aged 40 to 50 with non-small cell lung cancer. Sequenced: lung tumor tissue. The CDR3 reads CASGGNSYEQYS. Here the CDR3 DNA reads TGTGCCAGCGGTGGGAACTCCTACGAGCAGTACTCC.